Listed here are 26 T cell receptor beta chains from one sample, sequenced in a study of blood T cell repertoires in COVID-19. The repertoire was sequenced with immunoSEQ multiplex PCR; TCRdb's copy has only in-frame clones and lacks some. In the table there are about 190,000 clones, roughly 82% of which are singletons. The sequenced material came from peripheral blood. These receptors all stem from a woman aged 55-75 years with COVID-19, enrolled during active disease.

The chain recombines TRBV5-6 with TRBJ1-2; D possibly corresponds to TRBD1 (5 bases). Germline values: CDR1 SGHDT, CDR2 YYEEEE. V shed 4 bases and J shed 4 bases, with 14 bases lying between them. This CDR3 spans 14 amino acids. In nucleotides, the CDR3 is TGTGCCAGCAGCAGGGGCGACGGACCCTATGGCTACACCTTC. Its translation: CASSRGDGPYGYTF.

The rearrangement links TRBV7-9 to TRBJ1-4; 7 bases fit TRBD1. The CDR3 spans 16 residues. Germline V gives CDR1 SEHNR, CDR2 FQNEAQ (reference sequence). The J segment lost 7 bases and the V segment lost 5 bases, leaving 13 bases of the junction unmatched. This CDR3 reads CASSPDRRTRREKLFF. DNA of the CDR3: TGTGCCAGCAGCCCGGACAGGAGGACCCGACGTGAAAAACTGTTTTTT.

This clone occurred once. The genes are TRBV4-1 and TRBJ2-7; D is undetermined. V dropped 4 bases and J dropped 6 bases, with 19 bases sitting between them. This CDR3 comprises 15 residues. CDR1 is MGHRA and CDR2 is YSYEKL in the germline V gene. In DNA, the CDR3 is TGCGCCAGCAGCCTTTTAGCTGGAGCGTCTTCCGAGCAGTACTTC. It encodes CASSLLAGASSEQYF.

The chain recombines TRBV7-9 with TRBJ2-5; D is possibly TRBD1 (7 bases). The CDR3 consists of 17 residues. The germline V gene has CDR1 SEHNR and CDR2 FQNEAQ (reference sequence). V lost 1 base to trimming and J lost 2 bases, with 17 bases between them. The DNA of the CDR3 is TGTGCCAGCAGCTTAGATGCGGGACAGAACTATCAAGAGACCCAGTACTTC. Translated: CASSLDAGQNYQETQYF. The full variable domain, its missing parts supplied by reference TRBV7-9 and TRBJ2-5, is DTGVSQNPRHKITKRGQNVTFRCDPISEHNRLYWYRQTLGQGPEFLTYFQNEAQLEKSRLLSDRFSAERPKGSFSTLEIQRTEQGDSAMYLCASSLDAGQNYQETQYFGPGTRLLVL.

This clone was seen only once. The rearrangement joins TRBV4-2 to TRBJ2-2; 15 nucleotides line up with TRBD2. V dropped 2 bases and J dropped 1; count of bases not matched to a gene: 2. Germline CDR1 and CDR2: LGHNA and YNFKEQ. The CDR3 covers 18 residues. CDR3 sequence: CASSQPGLAGGNTGELFF. CDR3 in DNA: TGTGCCAGCAGCCAACCGGGACTAGCGGGGGGGAACACCGGGGAGCTGTTTTTT.

The rearrangement links TRBV27 to TRBJ1-1, with 8 bases lining up with TRBD1. The trim removed 5 bases at V and 4 bases at J, leaving 6 bases unmatched. The V gene's germline CDR1 is MNHEY and CDR2 SMNVEV (reference sequence). The CDR3 is 14 residues long. The CDR3, as DNA: TGTGCCAGCAGTCCCGGACAGGGATTCACTGAAGCTTTCTTT. It codes for CASSPGQGFTEAFF.

The count of this clone is one. The chain carries TRBV5-1 and TRBJ1-1, with 7 bases matching TRBD1. This CDR3 is 14 amino acids long. The V gene's germline CDR1 is SGHRS and CDR2 YFSETQ. Losses at the gene ends were 4 bases for V and 1 base for J; bases not matched to a gene: 4. CDR3 sequence (DNA): TGCGCCAGCAGCAGGGACAGCTGGAACACTGAAGCTTTCTTT. Its translation is CASSRDSWNTEAFF.

This chain links TRBV19 with TRBJ2-3, with 11 bases identical to TRBD2. Germline CDR1 reads LNHDA; CDR2 reads SQIVND (reference sequence). With V trimmed by 4 bases and J by 2 bases, 5 bases remained unmatched. The CDR3 runs 16 residues. CDR3: CASSRIAGGNTDTQYF. CDR3 sequence (DNA): TGTGCCAGTAGTAGGATAGCGGGGGGGAACACAGATACGCAGTATTTT.

This chain links TRBV7-2 with TRBJ2-7, with no clear D. V lost 1 base and J 5 bases, leaving 6 bases between the germline ends. There are 12 residues in the CDR3. Germline CDR1 SGHTA, CDR2 FQGNSA. CDR3 sequence: CASSLGPDEQYF. CDR3 sequence (DNA): TGTGCCAGCAGCTTAGGTCCGGACGAGCAGTACTTC.

This clone was counted a few times. The V and J genes are TRBV2 and TRBJ1-5; D remains unclear. Germline V lookup: CDR1 SNHLY, CDR2 FYNNEI. Trimming left V 7 bases short and J 8 bases short, with 15 bases between. CDR3 length: 13 residues. This chain's CDR3 is CASMSRSREPQHF. CDR3 coding DNA: TGTGCCAGCATGTCTCGGTCGCGCGAGCCCCAGCATTTT.

The rearrangement links TRBV29-1 to TRBJ1-4; tentative D call: TRBD1 (6 bases). The germline CDR1 and CDR2 sequences are SQVTM and ANQGSEA. V gave up 6 bases and J gave up 2 bases, with 16 bases separating them. The CDR3 extends over 15 amino acids. The CDR3 reads CSVQPTGLTNEKLFF. The DNA for the CDR3 is TGCAGCGTGCAACCTACAGGGCTTACTAATGAAAAACTGTTTTTT.

In its sample, this clone was seen a few times. Written as DNA, the CDR3 is TGTGCCAGCAGCTTAGCGCTAGGGGAAGGTCAGCCCCAGCATTTT. Amino acids: CASSLALGEGQPQHF. The V gene is TRBV11-2, the J gene TRBJ1-5; TRBD1 is a possible D gene (5 bases). V was shortened by 1 base and J by 6 bases, with 13 bases between the two germline ends. Germline CDR1 is SGHAT and CDR2 is FQNNGV. This CDR3 is built from 15 residues.

The chain combines TRBV5-1 with TRBJ1-1; D gene ambiguous. The CDR3 is 14 amino acids. The V end lost 4 bases, the J end lost 1 base, and 11 bases lay between the germline ends. CDR1 is SGHRS and CDR2 is YFSETQ in the germline V gene. In DNA, the CDR3 is TGCGCCAGCAGCCCAGAGGCCGGGAACACTGAAGCTTTCTTT. Translating gives CASSPEAGNTEAFF.

The CDR3 sequence: CASSQSVGQGPDEQFF. The CDR3 coding sequence is TGCGCCAGCAGCCAGTCCGTGGGACAGGGGCCTGATGAGCAGTTCTTC. The chain joins TRBV4-1 to TRBJ2-1; 10 bases agree with TRBD1. CDR3 size: 16 residues. From germline, CDR1 is MGHRA and CDR2 YSYEKL. J lost 8 bases, V lost 3 bases, and 10 bases had no gene match.

The chain carries TRBV7-9 and TRBJ2-6; D gene uncertain. Germline V gene sequence: CDR1 SEHNR, CDR2 FQNEAQ (reference sequence). The CDR3 sequence is 15 residues long. V lost 1 base, J lost 3 bases, and 7 bases lay in between. CDR3 protein: CASSLGLSGANVLTF. The CDR3 DNA reads as TGTGCCAGCAGCTTAGGCCTTAGTGGGGCCAACGTCCTGACTTTC.

V usage is TRBV5-1 and J usage is TRBJ1-1; D is unclear. There are 15 residues in the CDR3. Germline values: CDR1 SGHRS, CDR2 YFSETQ. Trimming removed 1 base at V and 0 bases at J, with 10 bases between. In nucleotides, the CDR3 is TGCGCCAGCAGCTTGCTCCAGGATATGAACACTGAAGCTTTCTTT. Residues: CASSLLQDMNTEAFF.

The V gene is TRBV4-1, the J gene TRBJ2-1; possibly TRBD1 for D (6 bases). The V gene lost 4 bases and the J gene lost 5 bases, with 18 bases spanning the gap. The germline V gene has CDR1 MGHRA and CDR2 YSYEKL. CDR3 length: 16 amino acids. CDR3 sequence reads: CASSPNPGDPHNEQFF. In DNA form, the CDR3 reads TGCGCCAGCAGCCCCAATCCAGGGGACCCGCACAATGAGCAGTTCTTC.

The J gene is TRBJ1-1, the V gene TRBV19, with 7 nucleotides matching TRBD1. With 6 bases clipped from V and 6 bases from J, the junction kept 10 bases outside the gene matches. Germline V CDR1 and CDR2: LNHDA, SQIVND (reference sequence). The CDR3 totals 14 residues. The CDR3 region has the DNA TGTGCCAGTAGACCACAGGGGACTGGAGCTGAAGCTTTCTTT. Encoded protein: CASRPQGTGAEAFF.

V usage is TRBV10-2 and J usage is TRBJ2-7; possible D gene TRBD2, 6 bases. The V gene's germline CDR1 is WSHSY and CDR2 SAAADI. V was shortened by 7 bases and J by 0 bases, with 10 bases between the two germline ends. There are 13 residues in the CDR3. The CDR3 DNA sequence: TGCGCCAGCATGGCGGGGAGCTCCTACGAGCAGTACGTC. It specifies CASMAGSSYEQYV.

V usage is TRBV29-1 and J usage is TRBJ1-6; 8 nucleotides align to TRBD1. J lost 9 bases, V lost 4 bases, and 2 bases had no gene match. The CDR3 is 12 amino acids. CDR1 and CDR2 (germline): SQVTM, ANQGSEA. The CDR3 bases are TGCAGCGTTGGGACAGGGAGTTCACCCCTCCACTTT. It specifies CSVGTGSSPLHF.

The V gene is TRBV6-1, the J gene TRBJ1-6; D perhaps matches TRBD1 (5 bases). Trimming removed 1 base at V and 11 bases at J, with 15 bases between. This CDR3 spans 15 amino acids. Germline loops: CDR1 MNHNS, CDR2 SASEGT. The CDR3, as DNA: TGTGCCAGCAGTGAAGTGGGGACTCCGGTGGCACCCCTCCACTTT. This translates into CASSEVGTPVAPLHF.

The J gene is TRBJ2-1, the V gene TRBV6-5; TRBD2 is a possible D gene (5 bases). Trimming stripped 0 bases from V and 2 bases from J, with 11 bases between. The CDR3 loop spans 16 amino acids. The germline V gene has CDR1 MNHEY and CDR2 SVGAGI. For the CDR3, the DNA is TGTGCCAGCAGTTACTCCCGGGGTGGGACCTACAATGAGCAGTTCTTC. Encoded protein: CASSYSRGGTYNEQFF.

The chain employs TRBV3-1 (or the pseudogene TRBV3-2) and TRBJ1-2; D gene unclear. Germline loops: CDR1 LGHDT, CDR2 YNNKEL (reference sequence). This CDR3 is built from 16 residues. The ends were cut back, 0 bases at V and 3 bases at J, with 14 bases in the middle. As DNA, the CDR3 is TGTGCCAGCAGCCAAGATCCCCCGGGGTCGGACTATGGCTACACCTTC. As protein: CASSQDPPGSDYGYTF.

The chain is built from TRBV7-2 and TRBJ1-2; 7 nucleotides match TRBD1. This CDR3 region has 15 residues. Germline lookup yields CDR1 SGHTA and CDR2 FQGNSA. The trim removed 5 bases at V and 4 bases at J, leaving 10 bases unmatched. The CDR3 nucleotides are TGTGCCAGCAGCCCCGACCCGACAGGGACCTATGGCTACACCTTC. Its protein product is CASSPDPTGTYGYTF.

CDR3 DNA sequence: TGTGCCTGGAGTTGGGGGGACACTAATGAAAAACTGTTTTTT. Its protein is CAWSWGDTNEKLFF. V is TRBV30 and J is TRBJ1-4; possibly TRBD1 for D (5 bases). In germline, CDR1 is GTSNPN, CDR2 SVGIG (reference sequence). This CDR3 is built from 14 residues. Trimming removed 2 bases at V and 2 bases at J, with 9 bases between.

This rearrangement joins TRBV5-6 to TRBJ2-1; 9 bases agree with TRBD1. The germline V gene encodes CDR1 SGHDT and CDR2 YYEEEE. The CDR3 runs to 15 residues. J lost 6 bases, V lost 4 bases, and 8 bases had no gene match. CDR3 amino acids: CASSPGQGGGNEQFF. The CDR3 bases are TGTGCCAGCAGCCCGGGACAGGGAGGGGGCAATGAGCAGTTCTTC. The full variable domain, completed using reference TRBV5-6 and TRBJ2-1, is DAGVTQSPTHLIKTRGQQVTLRCSPKSGHDTVSWYQQALGQGPQFIFQYYEEEERQRGNFPDRFSGHQFPNYSSELNVNALLLGDSALYLCASSPGQGGGNEQFFGPGTRLTVL.